This T cell receptor (beta chain) was retrieved from a study of follicular helper T cells after annual influenza vaccination. The method was immunoSEQ multiplex PCR; TCRdb's version includes in-frame clones alone and lacks a portion of them. Among about 10,000 clones listed, approximately 81% were seen once. Germline lookup yields CDR1 LGHNA and CDR2 YNFKEQ. The V end was cut by 0 bases, the J end by 0 bases, with 2 bases between. CDR3 size: 14 residues. Sample time point: 2015-2016 season, pre-vaccination. The sample in question was CXCR5+ CD38- circulating T follicular helper cells from blood, obtained on the day of influenza vaccination. Regarding subset: circulating Tfh, non-naive CD4+CXCR5+PD-1+ (ICOS+CD38+ or ICOS-CD38-). The genes are TRBV4-2 and TRBJ2-2, with D hard to call. The source of this sequence is an adult who received the influenza vaccine. The CDR3 region is CASSQDPNTGELFF. The DNA for the CDR3 is TGTGCCAGCAGCCAAGATCCGAACACCGGGGAGCTGTTTTTT.